The 15 T cell receptor beta chains below come from one sample, sequenced in a study of T cells expressing NK-cell markers. TCRdb re-called the 5' RACE reads; every CDR3 protein appears as one record, without DNA. Its listing shows more than 400,000 distinct CDR3 sequences. Sequences were obtained from blood T cells: a sorted CD56 or NKG2C T cell subset, CD4+ or CD8+ T cells, or bulk PBMC T cells (not recorded which). The receptors derive from a woman aged 18 to 75 in good health.

This chain joins TRBV9 and TRBJ2-1; TCRdb picks TRBD2, but there is no DNA to check that call. Germline V gene sequence: CDR1 SGDLS, CDR2 YYNGEE. The CDR3 is made up of 21 amino acids. The CDR3 region is CASSGTYRGGSGRMIYNEQFF.

The rearrangement joins TRBV5-4 to TRBJ2-5; there is no DNA to check the TCRdb D call of TRBD1. CDR1 is SGHNT, CDR2 YYREEE, per germline (reference sequence). CDR3 length equals 15 residues. This chain's CDR3 is CASSPTPYREETQYF.

The chain combines TRBV11-2 with TRBJ2-7; TCRdb names TRBD1, which stays unverified in the absence of DNA. Per the germline V gene, CDR1 is SGHAT and CDR2 is FQNNGV. CDR3 length: 16 amino acids. CDR3 amino acids: CASSLDLGLGAYEQYF. The full variable domain, rest sourced from reference TRBV11-2 and TRBJ2-7, is EAGVAQSPRYKIIEKRQSVAFWCNPISGHATLYWYQQILGQGPKLLIQFQNNGVVDDSQLPKDRFSAERLKGVDSTLKIQPAKLEDSAVYLCASSLDLGLGAYEQYFGPGTRLTVT.

The chain couples TRBV12-3 or TRBV12-4 to TRBJ2-2. The CDR3 loop spans 13 amino acids. CDR3 region: CASNILNTGELFF.

The chain recombines TRBV5-1 with TRBJ2-7; TCRdb reports TRBD2, a call that lacks DNA to check it against. Germline assignment: CDR1 SGHRS and CDR2 YFSETQ. The CDR3 covers 14 residues. The CDR3 region is CASSPHGPSYEQYF.

CDR3 in amino acids: CSATLAGGSTDTQYF. This sequence joins TRBV20-1 and TRBJ2-3; TCRdb's D call, TRBD2, is unchecked because there is no DNA. Germline V gives CDR1 DFQATT, CDR2 SNEGSKA (reference sequence). The CDR3 runs 15 residues.

The CDR3 loop is CASSLEGLAGVPAQYF. This chain links TRBV5-4 with TRBJ2-3; TCRdb reports TRBD2, a call that lacks DNA to check it against. This CDR3 has 16 amino acids. CDR1 and CDR2 from the germline V gene are SGHNT and YYREEE (reference sequence).

The chain links TRBV4-1 to TRBJ2-2; TCRdb's D call, TRBD2, is unchecked because there is no DNA. The CDR3 loop spans 17 amino acids. From germline, CDR1 is MGHRA and CDR2 YSYEKL. The CDR3 loop reads CASSRPASGVGTGELFF.

The V gene is TRBV7-2, the J gene TRBJ2-5; TCRdb indicates TRBD2, and absent DNA this call remains unverified. CDR1 and CDR2 (germline): SGHTA, FQGNSA. The CDR3 spans 15 residues. The CDR3 is CASSLAGLAGETQYF. Filled out from reference TRBV7-2 and TRBJ2-5, the complete variable domain reads GAGVSQSPSNKVTEKGKDVELRCDPISGHTALYWYRQSLGQGLEFLIYFQGNSAPDKSGLPSDRFSAERTGGSVSTLTIQRTQQEDSAVYLCASSLAGLAGETQYFGPGTRLLVL.

Here the CDR3 reads CASSGRLAGGLTDTQYF. This chain connects TRBV7-2 to TRBJ2-3; TCRdb reports TRBD2, a call that lacks DNA to check it against. Germline CDR1 reads SGHTA; CDR2 reads FQGNSA. CDR3 length: 17 residues. Full variable domain (outside the CDR3, taken from reference TRBV7-2 and TRBJ2-3): GAGVSQSPSNKVTEKGKDVELRCDPISGHTALYWYRQSLGQGLEFLIYFQGNSAPDKSGLPSDRFSAERTGGSVSTLTIQRTQQEDSAVYLCASSGRLAGGLTDTQYFGPGTRLTVL.

The V gene is TRBV9, the J gene TRBJ1-1; TCRdb reports TRBD1, a call that lacks DNA to check it against. The germline CDR1 and CDR2 sequences are SGDLS and YYNGEE. This CDR3 is 15 amino acids long. This CDR3 is CASSAPGQAFTEAFF.

The V gene is TRBV7-9, the J gene TRBJ2-2. Germline assignment: CDR1 SEHNR and CDR2 FQNEAQ (reference sequence). The CDR3 runs to 16 residues. CDR3 protein: CASSLALWGDTGELFF.

This chain uses TRBV9 with TRBJ2-3. The CDR3 spans 15 residues. Per germline, CDR1 SGDLS and CDR2 YYNGEE. The CDR3 loop reads CASSVDWAGTDTQYF. Using reference TRBV9 and TRBJ2-3 for the parts outside the CDR3, the full variable domain is DSGVTQTPKHLITATGQRVTLRCSPRSGDLSVYWYQQSLDQGLQFLIQYYNGEERAKGNILERFSAQQFPDLHSELNLSSLELGDSALYFCASSVDWAGTDTQYFGPGTRLTVL.

The V gene is TRBV6-2 or TRBV6-3, the J gene TRBJ1-5; TCRdb reports TRBD1, a call that lacks DNA to check it against. Germline values: CDR1 MNHEY, CDR2 SVGEGT. This CDR3 region has 15 residues. CDR3 in amino acids: CASSSPQVSNQPQHF.

The V gene is TRBV27, the J gene TRBJ1-6. Germline V gives CDR1 MNHEY, CDR2 SMNVEV (reference sequence). The CDR3 consists of 17 residues. The CDR3 sequence is CASRLETGTAGGSPLHF.